Listed below are T cell receptor beta chains from one sample, sequenced in a study of spatial heterogeneity in lung cancer. TCRdb re-called the 5' RACE reads through MiXCR, storing one row per CDR3 protein. The data hold over 10,000 distinct CDR3 sequences, with 3.5% to 4.5% observed a single time. The specimen was lung tumor tissue, collected at surgery. These receptors were obtained from a male donor with early-stage non-small cell lung cancer. Each CDR3 is given with its conserved first and last residue. A D gene is named only where the DNA matches it firmly. Expanded clones get a size class; other rows say once, few or many, or leave the size out.

abundance,j_gene,d_gene,v_gene,CDR3nt,CDR3aa
many,TRBJ1-1,.,TRBV7-3,TGTGCCAGCAGCTTACAGATGAACACTGAAGCTTTCTTT,CASSLQMNTEAFF
many,TRBJ2-6,.,TRBV20-1,TGCAGTGCTCGCCCCCCGGCCGGCGGAGTTACCTCTGGGGCCAACGTCCTGACTTTC,CSARPPAGGVTSGANVLTF
medium-sized,TRBJ1-3,.,TRBV20-1,TGCAGTGCTTCTAGGGAGTTCTACTCTGGAAACACCATATATTTT,CSASREFYSGNTIYF
.,TRBJ2-3,.,TRBV2,TGTGCCAGCAGTGACAGGGTGTGCGCAGATACGCAGTATTTT,CASSDRVCADTQYF
many,TRBJ2-7,TRBD2,TRBV18,TGTGCCAGCTCACCTTTACCGACAGCGGGAGAATACGAGCAGTACTTC,CASSPLPTAGEYEQYF
medium-sized,TRBJ2-3,.,TRBV7-9,TGTGCCAGCAGCATCGGCACAGATACGCAGTATTTT,CASSIGTDTQYF
medium-sized,TRBJ2-2,TRBD2,TRBV29-1,TGCAGCGTTGCGTCAGCGGGAGGTGGCGGGGAGCTGTTTTTT,CSVASAGGGGELFF
many,TRBJ2-6,.,TRBV24-1,TGTGCCACCAGTGCAGGGAGCTCTGGGGCCAACGTCCTGACTTTC,CATSAGSSGANVLTF
many,TRBJ1-3,.,TRBV7-2,TGTGCCAGCAGCCCCTACGGAAACACCATATATTTT,CASSPYGNTIYF
many,TRBJ2-1,TRBD2,TRBV12-3/TRBV12-4,TGTGCCAGCACCCCGAGCGGGAGGGTCAATGAGCAGTTCTTC,CASTPSGRVNEQFF
many,TRBJ1-2,TRBD1,TRBV29-1,TGCAGCGTTGAAGATCCGCTCACCGGGACAGACTATGGCGACACCTTC,CSVEDPLTGTDYGDTF
many,TRBJ2-5,TRBD1,TRBV9,TGTGCCAGCAGCGCGGGACAGGGTAGAACCCAGTACTTC,CASSAGQGRTQYF
many,TRBJ2-3,TRBD1,TRBV20-1,TGCAGTGCTTGGGACAGTAGCACAGATACGCAGTATTTT,CSAWDSSTDTQYF
many,TRBJ2-5,.,TRBV6-5,TGTGCCAGCAGTTACTCGATCCGCGGAGAGACCCAGTACTTC,CASSYSIRGETQYF
few,TRBJ2-2,.,TRBV5-1,TGCGCCAGCAGGCCACCTACCCCCTCATGGGGGGAGCTGTTTTTT,CASRPPTPSWGELFF
medium-sized,TRBJ2-5,.,TRBV6-6,TGTGCCAGCTTCCGGGATCAACAAGAGACCCAGTACTTC,CASFRDQQETQYF
many,TRBJ2-5,TRBD2,TRBV20-1,TGCAGTGCTATGCCGGGGACTAGCGGGGGAGTACAAGAGACCCAGTACTTC,CSAMPGTSGGVQETQYF
.,TRBJ2-5,.,TRBV11-2,TGTGCCAGCCAAAGTGGGGGAGATTGGAGGGAGACCCAGTACTTC,CASQSGGDWRETQYF
many,TRBJ2-7,TRBD2,TRBV30,TGTGCCTGGAGGCAGCCGACTAGCGGGAGGTCGGAGCAGTACTTC,CAWRQPTSGRSEQYF
many,TRBJ2-7,.,TRBV7-2,TGTGCCAGCAGCACAGGGGGGGACGCAGTGGGCGAGCAGTACTTC,CASSTGGDAVGEQYF
many,TRBJ1-1,.,TRBV7-7,TGTGCCAGCAGCTTAGACAGGAACACTGAAGCTTTCTTT,CASSLDRNTEAFF
few,TRBJ2-1,.,TRBV7-2,TGTGCCAGCAGCCCAGTACAGAGCTCCTACAATGAGCAGTTCTTC,CASSPVQSSYNEQFF
medium-sized,TRBJ1-5,.,TRBV5-1,TGCGCCAGCAGCTGGGATAGCAATCAGCCCCAGCATTTT,CASSWDSNQPQHF
medium-sized,TRBJ2-1,.,TRBV13,TGTGCCAGCAGCTTCAGGGACAATGAGCAGTTCTTC,CASSFRDNEQFF
.,TRBJ2-1,TRBD1,TRBV7-9,TGTGCCAGCAGCCACGGGACAGGTGTGGGAAATGAGCAGTTCTTC,CASSHGTGVGNEQFF
many,TRBJ2-7,TRBD2,TRBV5-1,TGCGCCAGCAGCTTGGCCTTTAGCGGGAGTGGATACGAGCAGTACTTC,CASSLAFSGSGYEQYF
.,TRBJ1-1,TRBD1,TRBV6-5,TGTGCCAGCAGACCGGGACAGTTGAGTATTGAAGCTTTCTTT,CASRPGQLSIEAFF
many,TRBJ2-3,TRBD2,TRBV20-1,TGCAGTGCTAGAGCGGGGGGGGTCACAGATACGCAGTATTTT,CSARAGGVTDTQYF
medium-sized,TRBJ2-1,TRBD2,TRBV7-2,TGTGCCAGCAGCTTAGTCGCGGGAGGGCCTTTAAATGAGCAGTTCTTC,CASSLVAGGPLNEQFF
many,TRBJ1-2,.,TRBV3-1,TGTGCCAGCAGCCAAGATGCGGGTCAGGACTATGGCTACACCTTC,CASSQDAGQDYGYTF
few,TRBJ2-1,.,TRBV5-4,TGTGCCAGCAGCTTGGGTCCCTCCTACAATGAGCAGTTCTTC,CASSLGPSYNEQFF
few,TRBJ1-2,.,TRBV7-9,TGTGCCAGCAGCTTAACCGACGTGTTCCGCCTGGGCGACACCTTC,CASSLTDVFRLGDTF
.,TRBJ1-2,.,TRBV29-1,TGCAGCGTTGAAGTGCTGTTGGATGGCGACACCTTC,CSVEVLLDGDTF
many,TRBJ1-2,TRBD1,TRBV7-9,TGTGCCAGCTTCGAAACGGGACAGATCCGTTATGGCTACACCTTC,CASFETGQIRYGYTF
few,TRBJ2-3,TRBD2,TRBV20-1,TGCAGTGCTAGAGATACTAGCGGGGATACGCAGTATTTT,CSARDTSGDTQYF
many,TRBJ2-7,TRBD2,TRBV19,TGTGCCAGTAGCGTTACTAGCGGGGGAATCTACGAGCAGTACTTC,CASSVTSGGIYEQYF
many,TRBJ2-1,TRBD1,TRBV24-1,TGTGCCACCAGTGACAGGACAGGGAGGAATGAGCAGTTCTTC,CATSDRTGRNEQFF
many,TRBJ2-3,.,TRBV24-1,TGTGCCACCAGTGATTCTCCTAGCTGGGATACGCAGTATTTT,CATSDSPSWDTQYF
medium-sized,TRBJ1-1,TRBD1,TRBV6-6,TGTGCCAGCAGCGCCCAGGGGGCTGGAGGCACTGAAGCTTTCTTT,CASSAQGAGGTEAFF
many,TRBJ2-3,.,TRBV24-1,TGTGCCACCAGTGATTTCCGTAGCCCAGGGGAGTTTGCAGATACGCAGTATTTT,CATSDFRSPGEFADTQYF
many,TRBJ1-2,.,TRBV20-1,TGCAGTGCTATACCCCTATACGCTCGGCTTCCCTATGGCTACACCTTC,CSAIPLYARLPYGYTF
medium-sized,TRBJ2-2,TRBD2,TRBV12-3/TRBV12-4,TGTGCCAGCAGCCGCCAGCGGGGGAGAAACACCGGGGAGCTGTTTTTT,CASSRQRGRNTGELFF
many,TRBJ1-5,.,TRBV15,TGTGCCACCAGCGGCTTGAGCAATCAGCCCCAGCATTTT,CATSGLSNQPQHF
medium-sized,TRBJ1-2,.,TRBV7-9,TGTGCCAGCAGCTTAGTAGAGGGGATCTATGGCTACACCTTC,CASSLVEGIYGYTF
many,TRBJ1-2,.,TRBV5-1,TGCGCCAGCAGAGACAGTAACTATGGCTACACCTTC,CASRDSNYGYTF